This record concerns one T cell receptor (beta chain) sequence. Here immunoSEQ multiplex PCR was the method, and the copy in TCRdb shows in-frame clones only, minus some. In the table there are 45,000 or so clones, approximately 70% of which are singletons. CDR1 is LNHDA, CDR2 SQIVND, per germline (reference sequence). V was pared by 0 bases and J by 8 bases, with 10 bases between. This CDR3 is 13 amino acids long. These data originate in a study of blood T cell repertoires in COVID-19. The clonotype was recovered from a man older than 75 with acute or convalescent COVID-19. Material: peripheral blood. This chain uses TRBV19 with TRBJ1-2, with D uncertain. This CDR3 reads CASSIEAGPGYTF. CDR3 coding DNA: TGTGCCAGTAGTATAGAGGCAGGTCCGGGCTACACCTTC.